This is a list of T cell receptor beta chains from one sample in a study of T-cell reconstitution after alpha-beta-depleted transplantation in children. One entry per CDR3 protein, called by TCRdb with MiXCR from the PCR reads. This sample has some 600,000 distinct CDR3 sequences; 10% to 15% occur once, and the top ten carry around 2%. The starting material was PBMCs, mostly from graft donor cells, obtained 360 days after TCRalphabeta/CD19-depleted stem cell transplant. The receptors come from a male patient aged 5 to 17 who had a stem cell transplant for acute myeloid leukemia, so the T cells may come from the graft donor. Each CDR3 is given without its conserved first and last residue. A D gene is named only where the DNA matches it firmly.

length	J	D	V	CDR3
11	TRBJ2-5	TRBD2	TRBV10-3	AISGGSQETQY
15	TRBJ2-1	TRBD1	TRBV2	ASSETFRDRGSNEQF
11	TRBJ1-6	.	TRBV28	ASRGPRGWVLH
15	TRBJ2-3	TRBD1	TRBV28	ASSSPRGTGGVDTQY
11	TRBJ2-2	.	TRBV7-2	ASSLHNTGELF
17	TRBJ2-5	TRBD1	TRBV6-2/TRBV6-3	ASSYVRDRGRGAQETQY
12	TRBJ2-3	.	TRBV18	ASSPRVGKDTQY
11	TRBJ2-7	.	TRBV20-1	SASPGLPYEQY
8	TRBJ1-5	.	TRBV28	ASGYQPQH
13	TRBJ2-7	.	TRBV7-6	ASSLASGHPYEQY
14	TRBJ2-5	.	TRBV10-3	AISEEDRDYQETQY
13	TRBJ2-5	TRBD2	TRBV24-1	ATSDLSSGKETQY
10	TRBJ2-7	.	TRBV6-2/TRBV6-3	ASSIPFYEQY
12	TRBJ2-7	TRBD1	TRBV20-1	SARAGQGGGEQY
12	TRBJ2-5	.	TRBV12-3/TRBV12-4	ASSPAVFQETQY
13	TRBJ1-1	.	TRBV5-1	ASSLAAGRNTEAF
10	TRBJ1-1	TRBD1	TRBV12-3/TRBV12-4	ASSFDRGRAF
12	TRBJ2-5	TRBD1	TRBV7-8	ASSLVAGGETQY
14	TRBJ2-2	.	TRBV21-1	ASSKVGGANTGELF
11	TRBJ2-5	.	TRBV10-3	AISEGEEETQY
9	TRBJ2-1	.	TRBV29-1	SVSGYNEQF
12	TRBJ2-1	.	TRBV24-1	ATSDSVPRGWKF
18	TRBJ2-4	TRBD2	TRBV3-1	ASSQDGASGRASAKNIQY
13	TRBJ2-1	TRBD2	TRBV7-8	ASTRGTSGGNEQF
18	TRBJ2-1	TRBD2	TRBV18	ASSPPVKGTSVSSYNEQF
14	TRBJ2-1	TRBD2	TRBV24-1	ATSDLSGRARNEQF
14	TRBJ2-1	TRBD2	TRBV6-2/TRBV6-3	ASSYSPGGPHNEQF
15	TRBJ1-5	.	TRBV15	ATSRGLRSASNQPQH
13	TRBJ1-2	TRBD1	TRBV4-3	ASSPRGQGDYGYT
14	TRBJ2-2	TRBD2	TRBV7-6	ASSLRREGRTGELF
14	TRBJ2-1	.	TRBV6-4	ASSATRRGVHNEQF
14	TRBJ2-5	.	TRBV9	ASSVEWGLSWETQY
16	TRBJ2-4	TRBD2	TRBV28	ASSQIPGTSGSLNIQY
13	TRBJ2-7	.	TRBV29-1	SVEERGFSLSEQY
12	TRBJ1-5	.	TRBV21-1	ASSKERGVRPQH
12	TRBJ2-7	.	TRBV20-1	SARDYSLLYEQY
13	TRBJ2-7	.	TRBV20-1	SARSFGFPSYEQY
15	TRBJ2-6	TRBD2	TRBV20-1	SARNARGGLAADVLT
12	TRBJ2-1	TRBD2	TRBV7-9	ASSLVRGGNEQF
12	TRBJ2-5	.	TRBV5-1	ASSFWTVKETQY
15	TRBJ2-6	.	TRBV28	ASSLGAGLSGANVLT
12	TRBJ2-7	TRBD2	TRBV27	ASSMVLAGREQY
13	TRBJ2-7	TRBD2	TRBV28	ASSLPGTKTYEQY
10	TRBJ2-7	.	TRBV12-3/TRBV12-4	ASSSPLYEQY
13	TRBJ2-1	.	TRBV6-2/TRBV6-3	ASWSLGLSYNEQF
13	TRBJ1-5	.	TRBV28	ASSSRSDSNQPQH
15	TRBJ2-7	.	TRBV3-1	ASSQVQSPGWDYEQY
10	TRBJ2-4	.	TRBV29-1	SVPREGQRGY
10	TRBJ1-1	.	TRBV29-1	SAARGAAEAF
15	TRBJ2-7	.	TRBV18	ASSPLEGRRGRNEQY
13	TRBJ2-4	.	TRBV20-1	SARDQGEAKNIQY
16	TRBJ2-3	TRBD2	TRBV30	AWSFYGTSGTLGHTQY
12	TRBJ2-3	.	TRBV20-1	SARDESGGDTQY